This T cell receptor (beta chain) was sequenced during a study of early T cells in non-severe SARS-CoV-2 infection. The overall study: Sequencing of bulk RNA from unsorted whole blood was done, without chain pairing.

The sample holds many counts of this clonotype. Attached unique molecular identifiers marked individual cDNA molecules. TCRdb re-analysed the 5' RACE reads in MiXCR, keeping a single row per CDR3 protein. The sample includes around 50,000 distinct CDR3 sequences, roughly 12% seen only once; the top ten take approximately 2.8%. Trimming pared 6 bases from V and 0 bases from J, leaving 18 bases between. This CDR3 is built from 17 residues. Germline values: CDR1 SQVTM, CDR2 ANQGSEA. This TCR was recovered from an adult who was a healthcare worker with PCR-confirmed SARS-CoV-2 infection or an uninfected control (not recorded which). The sample comprised whole blood. This chain connects TRBV29-1 to TRBJ2-6; D could derive from TRBD1 or TRBD2 (5 bases each). The CDR3 here is CSVALPGRNSGANVLTF. CDR3 DNA sequence: TGCAGCGTCGCGCTTCCGGGACGGAACTCTGGGGCCAACGTCCTGACTTTC. The full variable domain, in which reference TRBV29-1 and TRBJ2-6 provide the parts outside the CDR3, is SAVISQKPSRDICQRGTSLTIQCQVDSQVTMMFWYRQQPGQSLTLIATANQGSEATYESGFVIDKFPISRPNLTFSTLTVSNMSPEDSSIYLCSVALPGRNSGANVLTFGAGSRLTVL.